The 32 T cell receptor beta chains presented below share a single source sample, sequenced in a study of vaccination and CD4 T cells after COVID-19. Cultured CD4+ T cell DNA was sequenced using the Oncomine TCR Beta short-read assay. From the PCR reads, TCRdb called clonotypes with MiXCR, one entry per CDR3 protein. The sample lists around 5,200 distinct CDR3 sequences, about 45% occurring once. Treatment: roughly 11-day PBMC culture with coronavirus spike peptide pools or control peptides (ViraFEST assay). Antigens of these TCRs are unknown. Material: CD4+ T cells from blood, cultured in vitro. These receptors originate from a human donor who had recovered from COVID-19.

This clonotype is large. The chain combines TRBV7-2 with TRBJ2-5, with D unclear. CDR3 length: 12 amino acids. The germline gives CDR1 SGHTA, CDR2 FQGNSA. V lost 8 bases and J 7 bases, leaving 14 bases between the germline ends. Here the CDR3 reads CASHGYLGTQYF. For the CDR3, the DNA is TGTGCCAGCCACGGGTATCTGGGGACCCAGTACTTC. Full variable domain (outside the CDR3, taken from reference TRBV7-2 and TRBJ2-5): GAGVSQSPSNKVTEKGKDVELRCDPISGHTALYWYRQSLGQGLEFLIYFQGNSAPDKSGLPSDRFSAERTGGSVSTLTIQRTQQEDSAVYLCASHGYLGTQYFGPGTRLLVL.

By share, this clonotype ranks as large. The chain employs TRBV20-1 and TRBJ1-2; TRBD1 is a possible D gene (5 bases). The V and J ends lost 5 bases and 4 bases respectively, with 11 bases between them. Germline V lookup: CDR1 DFQATT, CDR2 SNEGSKA (reference sequence). The CDR3 length is 12 residues. The DNA for the CDR3 is TGCAGTGCTCGCGGGGGGAGCTATGGCTACACCTTC. It encodes CSARGGSYGYTF.

The rearrangement uses TRBV7-8 and TRBJ2-7, with 8 bases aligning to TRBD2. Germline CDR1 and CDR2: SGHVS and FQNEAQ. The V and J ends lost 8 bases and 3 bases, in that order; junction bases with no gene match: 6. This CDR3 spans 13 amino acids. Here the CDR3 reads CASSSGYGYEQYF. The CDR3, as DNA: TGTGCCAGCTCTAGCGGGTACGGCTACGAGCAGTACTTC.

This clonotype was found a few times. The chain links TRBV7-2 to TRBJ1-2; D is ambiguous. Germline V gives CDR1 SGHTA, CDR2 FQGNSA. V dropped 6 bases and J dropped 3 bases, with 8 bases sitting between them. CDR3 size: 12 residues. This chain's CDR3 is CASSDGYYGYTF. CDR3 sequence (DNA): TGTGCCAGCAGTGACGGGTACTATGGCTACACCTTC.

The chain recombines TRBV7-9 with TRBJ1-1, with 8 bases matching TRBD1. The CDR3 has 13 amino acids. V lost 6 bases, J lost 5 bases, and 5 bases stayed unmatched. The V gene's germline CDR1 is SEHNR and CDR2 FQNEAQ (reference sequence). The DNA of the CDR3 is TGTGCCAGCAGGCGGACAGGGATGACTGAAGCTTTCTTT. Amino acid sequence: CASRRTGMTEAFF.

This clonotype was counted a few times. The chain has TRBV6-2 or TRBV6-3 and TRBJ1-2; D gene uncertain. The germline V and J ends were trimmed by 7 bases and 2 bases, with 8 bases remaining between them. Germline CDR1 reads MNHEY; CDR2 reads SVGEGT. This CDR3 region has 12 residues. This CDR3 reads CASTADNYGYTF. The CDR3 coding sequence is TGTGCCAGCACCGCGGACAACTATGGCTACACCTTC.

In this sample, this clonotype turned up a few times. This chain uses TRBV28 with TRBJ1-6; D is ambiguous. This CDR3 comprises 13 residues. V shed 2 bases and J shed 7 bases, with 6 bases lying between them. Germline CDR1 and CDR2: MDHEN and SYDVKM. CDR3 bases: TGTGCCAGCAGTTTACAGGCCAATTCACCCCTCCACTTT. Its translation is CASSLQANSPLHF.

The chain employs TRBV20-1 and TRBJ2-3; weak D call: TRBD2 (5 bases). Trimming cost V 5 bases and J 8 bases, with 8 bases left between them. The CDR3 is made up of 10 amino acids. CDR1 is DFQATT, CDR2 SNEGSKA, per germline (reference sequence). The CDR3 DNA is TGCAGTGCTGCCGGGGTTACGCAGTATTTT. Amino acid sequence: CSAAGVTQYF.

This rearrangement joins TRBV7-6 to TRBJ1-6; perhaps TRBD1 as D (5 bases). Germline V gene lookup returns CDR1 SGHVS and CDR2 FNYEAQ. The CDR3 runs 14 residues. V was cut by 0 bases and J by 10 bases, with 10 bases left in between. CDR3 region: CASSLALQDSPLHF. The CDR3 bases are TGTGCCAGCAGCTTAGCGTTACAGGACTCACCCCTCCACTTT. The variable domain in full, with the rest retrieved from reference TRBV7-6 and TRBJ1-6, is GAGVSQSPRYKVTKRGQDVALRCDPISGHVSLYWYRQALGQGPEFLTYFNYEAQQDKSGLPNDRFSAERPEGSISTLTIQRTEQRDSAMYRCASSLALQDSPLHFGNGTRLTVT.

This chain uses TRBV28 with TRBJ1-5, with TRBD1 as a possible D gene (5 bases). CDR3 length equals 15 residues. Germline loops: CDR1 MDHEN, CDR2 SYDVKM. The V end lost 5 bases, the J end lost 5 bases, and 16 bases lay between the germline ends. The CDR3 sequence is CASSPWGGMDQPQHF. The CDR3 DNA sequence: TGTGCCAGCAGTCCCTGGGGGGGTATGGATCAGCCCCAGCATTTT. The variable domain in full, with the rest retrieved from reference TRBV28 and TRBJ1-5, is DVKVTQSSRYLVKRTGEKVFLECVQDMDHENMFWYRQDPGLGLRLIYFSYDVKMKEKGDIPEGYSVSREKKERFSLILESASTNQTSMYLCASSPWGGMDQPQHFGDGTRLSIL.

This clonotype was observed a few times. The chain carries TRBV20-1 and TRBJ2-1; D unresolved. Trimming removed 5 bases from V and 10 bases from J, with 9 bases in between. CDR3 length equals 10 residues. The germline V gene has CDR1 DFQATT and CDR2 SNEGSKA (reference sequence). CDR3 sequence reads: CSAYGAEQFF. The CDR3 DNA sequence: TGCAGTGCTTATGGAGCGGAGCAGTTCTTC.

V usage is TRBV7-9 and J usage is TRBJ2-1, with D maybe TRBD2 (6 bases). The CDR3 is 13 amino acids. Trimming pared 0 bases from V and 9 bases from J, leaving 9 bases between. Germline lookup yields CDR1 SEHNR and CDR2 FQNEAQ (reference sequence). CDR3 loop: CASSLAGGVEQFF. CDR3 nucleotides: TGTGCCAGCAGCTTAGCGGGGGGTGTTGAGCAGTTCTTC.

The chain links TRBV7-9 to TRBJ1-1, with D possibly matching TRBD1 (5 bases). The germline V gene has CDR1 SEHNR and CDR2 FQNEAQ (reference sequence). This CDR3 is built from 12 residues. Trimming cost V 5 bases and J 4 bases, with 8 bases left between them. CDR3 sequence reads: CASSTGITEAFF. The CDR3, as DNA: TGTGCCAGCAGCACAGGTATCACTGAAGCTTTCTTT. Together with reference TRBV7-9 and TRBJ1-1, the CDR3 gives the full variable domain: DTGVSQNPRHKITKRGQNVTFRCDPISEHNRLYWYRQTLGQGPEFLTYFQNEAQLEKSRLLSDRFSAERPKGSFSTLEIQRTEQGDSAMYLCASSTGITEAFFGQGTRLTVV.

V usage is TRBV27 and J usage is TRBJ2-5, with 13 bases identical to TRBD2. This CDR3 comprises 15 residues. Germline assignment: CDR1 MNHEY and CDR2 SMNVEV (reference sequence). Trimming at V came to 6 bases and at J to 7 bases, leaving 8 bases not matched to a gene. The CDR3 loop is CASRGLAGLSSTQYF. The CDR3 DNA reads as TGTGCCAGCAGGGGACTAGCGGGACTCTCGTCGACCCAGTACTTC.

This clonotype has a handful of counts. This chain links TRBV20-1 with TRBJ2-7, with TRBD2 identical over 13 bases. CDR1 is DFQATT and CDR2 is SNEGSKA in the germline V gene (reference sequence). CDR3 length: 13 amino acids. The J segment lost 3 bases and the V segment lost 7 bases, leaving 3 bases of the junction unmatched. CDR3 nucleotide sequence: TGCAGTGTCGGGACTAGCGGGGACTACGAGCAGTACTTC. It specifies CSVGTSGDYEQYF.

This clonotype turned up a few times. CDR3 nucleotide sequence: TGTGCCAGCAGTTTTAGAGGGGGGGCAGAGACCCAGTACTTC. Translating it yields CASSFRGGAETQYF. J is TRBJ2-5 and V is TRBV28, with D tentatively TRBD2 (7 bases). This CDR3 has 14 residues. Trimming shortened V by 3 bases and J by 4 bases, and 12 bases separated the two germline ends. Per the germline V gene, CDR1 is MDHEN and CDR2 is SYDVKM.

This sequence joins TRBV28 and TRBJ1-6; D may be TRBD1 (6 bases). This CDR3 spans 13 amino acids. With 5 bases removed from V and 4 bases from J, the gap between germline ends came to 6 bases. In germline, CDR1 is MDHEN, CDR2 SYDVKM. CDR3 bases: TGTGCCAGCAGTACAGGGTATAATTCACCCCTCCACTTT. It encodes CASSTGYNSPLHF.

This clonotype is categorized as medium-sized (0.01 to 0.1%). The genes are TRBV15 and TRBJ2-5; D ambiguous. V was shortened by 0 bases and J by 5 bases, with 7 bases between the two germline ends. CDR1 and CDR2 (germline): LNHNV, YYDKDF (reference sequence). CDR3 length: 13 residues. CDR3 loop: CATSRDLGETQYF. CDR3 sequence (DNA): TGTGCCACCAGCAGAGACCTAGGTGAGACCCAGTACTTC.

The table lists this clonotype with a few counts. The CDR3 DNA reads TGTGCCAGCAGCCCTGGACTAGCGGCGGAGACCCAGTACTTC. This encodes CASSPGLAAETQYF. V gene TRBV5-4 combines with J gene TRBJ2-5, with 10 positions matching TRBD2. The germline CDR1 and CDR2 sequences are SGHNT and YYREEE (reference sequence). The CDR3 consists of 14 residues. The V and J ends lost 4 bases and 5 bases, in that order; junction bases with no gene match: 5.

The V and J genes are TRBV7-2 and TRBJ2-7; tentative D call: TRBD1 (6 bases). The CDR3 is made up of 12 amino acids. Trimming left V 2 bases short and J 7 bases short, with 9 bases between. Germline V CDR1 and CDR2: SGHTA, FQGNSA. This chain's CDR3 is CASSLQGLEQYF. CDR3 sequence (DNA): TGTGCCAGCAGCTTACAGGGGTTAGAGCAGTACTTC.

The V and J genes are TRBV20-1 and TRBJ2-5; 7 bases match TRBD1. The junction had 3 bases not matched to a gene; V was cut back by 3 bases and J by 2 bases. This CDR3 contains 13 residues. The germline gives CDR1 DFQATT, CDR2 SNEGSKA (reference sequence). The DNA for the CDR3 is TGCAGTGCTAGCGGGGACAGTCAAGAGACCCAGTACTTC. Its protein product is CSASGDSQETQYF.

The chain is built from TRBV7-2 and TRBJ1-2; maybe TRBD1 (5 bases). V lost 1 base and J 6 bases, leaving 9 bases between the germline ends. Germline V gene data show CDR1 as SGHTA and CDR2 as FQGNSA. This CDR3 comprises 13 residues. The CDR3 loop is CASSLDRQHGYTF. DNA for the CDR3: TGTGCCAGCAGCTTAGACCGACAGCATGGCTACACCTTC.

The chain recombines TRBV7-3 with TRBJ2-5; TRBD1 is a possible D gene (5 bases). Per the germline V gene, CDR1 is SGHTA and CDR2 is FQGTGA. The ends were cut back, 8 bases at V and 6 bases at J, with 13 bases in the middle. This CDR3 spans 12 amino acids. The DNA of the CDR3 is TGTGCCAGCTCTGAACTGGGGCAGACCCAGTACTTC. The encoded protein is CASSELGQTQYF.

This clonotype was detected a few times. The chain uses TRBV20-1 and TRBJ1-5; D ambiguous. The CDR3 covers 13 residues. Germline V CDR1 and CDR2: DFQATT, SNEGSKA (reference sequence). V gave up 1 base and J gave up 6 bases, with 10 bases separating them. The CDR3 DNA sequence: TGCAGTGCTAGAGCGGGAGACCGTCAGCCCCAGCATTTT. It codes for CSARAGDRQPQHF.

The CDR3 coding sequence is TGTGCCAGCAGTGACCAGGGGTACAATGAGCAGTTCTTC. Amino acid sequence: CASSDQGYNEQFF. The genes are TRBV6-1 and TRBJ2-1; TRBD1 might be the D (6 bases). Germline V CDR1 and CDR2: MNHNS, SASEGT. The CDR3 length is 13 residues. V lost 3 bases and J lost 4, with 7 bases in between.

V usage is TRBV7-2 and J usage is TRBJ1-2; D remains ambiguous. Trimming stripped 2 bases from V and 8 bases from J, with 15 bases between. Germline CDR1 SGHTA, CDR2 FQGNSA. This CDR3 is 14 amino acids long. The chain's CDR3 is CASSLLGPKEGYTF. The CDR3 DNA sequence: TGTGCCAGCAGCTTACTGGGCCCCAAGGAGGGCTACACCTTC.

This rearrangement joins TRBV7-6 to TRBJ2-1; perhaps TRBD1 as D (6 bases). Trimming took 5 bases from V and 5 from J, leaving 10 bases between them. CDR1 and CDR2 from the germline V gene are SGHVS and FNYEAQ. The CDR3 totals 13 residues. The DNA of the CDR3 is TGTGCCAGCAGCCTCGACAGGCACAATGAGCAGTTCTTC. Its protein is CASSLDRHNEQFF. The full variable domain, with the rest looked up from reference TRBV7-6 and TRBJ2-1, is GAGVSQSPRYKVTKRGQDVALRCDPISGHVSLYWYRQALGQGPEFLTYFNYEAQQDKSGLPNDRFSAERPEGSISTLTIQRTEQRDSAMYRCASSLDRHNEQFFGPGTRLTVL.

This clonotype occurred a few times. This sequence joins TRBV7-2 and TRBJ2-7; D unresolved. The germline V gene has CDR1 SGHTA and CDR2 FQGNSA. Trimming took off 1 base at V and 6 bases at J, with 10 bases between the two ends. The CDR3 loop spans 13 amino acids. The CDR3 is CASSLVVVGEQYF. CDR3 sequence (DNA): TGTGCCAGCAGCTTAGTGGTAGTCGGCGAGCAGTACTTC.

The J gene is TRBJ2-5, the V gene TRBV20-1; D is perhaps TRBD2 (6 bases). V was trimmed by 5 bases and J by 4 bases, leaving 14 bases between them. This CDR3 spans 13 amino acids. Per germline, CDR1 DFQATT and CDR2 SNEGSKA (reference sequence). The chain's CDR3 is CSAPPGGRETQYF. In DNA form, the CDR3 reads TGCAGTGCTCCCCCCGGGGGAAGAGAGACCCAGTACTTC.

The V and J genes are TRBV7-2 and TRBJ1-5; no clear D. CDR1 and CDR2 from the germline V gene are SGHTA and FQGNSA. V was shortened by 5 bases and J by 0 bases, with 5 bases between the two germline ends. This CDR3 has 13 amino acids. Here the CDR3 reads CASSPNSNQPQHF. CDR3 sequence (DNA): TGTGCCAGCAGCCCCAATAGCAATCAGCCCCAGCATTTT.

Turning to this clonotype: One end of the junction fails to match germline, which may point to a read error. The V and J genes are TRBV7-6 and TRBJ2-3; the D call may be TRBD1 or TRBD2 (6 bases each). The CDR3 contains 12 residues. Germline lookup yields CDR1 SGHVS and CDR2 FNYEAQ. The CDR3 spells CASSRLGGTQYF. As DNA, the CDR3 is TGTGCTAGCAGTCGACTAGGGGGTACGCAGTATTTT. The full variable domain, completed using reference TRBV7-6 and TRBJ2-3, is GAGVSQSPRYKVTKRGQDVALRCDPISGHVSLYWYRQALGQGPEFLTYFNYEAQQDKSGLPNDRFSAERPEGSISTLTIQRTEQRDSAMYRCASSRLGGTQYFGPGTRLTVL.

The V call is TRBV21-1, the J call TRBJ2-7; the DNA was not compared with TRBD2, the D call given in the table. TRBV21-1 is reported as a pseudogene. This CDR3 region has 13 residues. CDR3 loop: CASSPPVGGVEYF. In DNA, the CDR3 is TGTGCCAGCAGTCCTCCCGTGGGAGGGGTTGAGTACTTC.